Below, 30 T cell receptor beta chains from the same sample are listed, as sequenced in a study of T cell responses to AZD1222 COVID-19 vaccine. The assay was immunoSEQ multiplex PCR, and TCRdb's table has in-frame clones only and misses some. The data show some 110,000 clones, roughly 88% seen once. Material: peripheral blood, obtained on day 0 of AZD1222 vaccination. Every receptor here comes from an adult in good health.

The chain links TRBV4-1 to TRBJ2-3; 13 bases align to TRBD2. The germline V gene encodes CDR1 MGHRA and CDR2 YSYEKL. The CDR3 extends over 16 amino acids. The V gene end was trimmed by 4 bases and the J gene end by 2 bases; junction bases not matched to a gene: 3. This CDR3 reads CASSRGLAGDTDTQYF. For the CDR3, the DNA is TGCGCCAGCAGCCGAGGACTAGCGGGGGACACAGATACGCAGTATTTT.

CDR3 nucleotide sequence: TGTGCCTTATATGGGGGGTTCTATGGCTACACCTTC. Its translation is CALYGGFYGYTF. The J gene is TRBJ1-2, the V gene TRBV28, with D perhaps TRBD1 (5 bases). The CDR3 is 12 amino acids. V dropped 11 bases and J dropped 4 bases, with 14 bases sitting between them. From germline, CDR1 is MDHEN and CDR2 SYDVKM.

V and J are TRBV19 and TRBJ1-5, with 7 positions matching TRBD1. CDR3 length equals 17 residues. Germline CDR1 is LNHDA and CDR2 is SQIVND (reference sequence). V was clipped by 5 bases and J by 0 bases; unmatched bases: 10. CDR3 sequence: CASSVRGAGVSNQPQHF. The CDR3 DNA sequence: TGTGCCAGTAGTGTCAGGGGGGCTGGGGTTAGCAATCAGCCCCAGCATTTT.

V and J are TRBV27 and TRBJ2-1; D perhaps matches TRBD1 (5 bases). V lost 6 bases and J 0 bases, leaving 12 bases between the germline ends. The CDR3 runs 15 residues. Germline V CDR1 and CDR2: MNHEY, SMNVEV (reference sequence). The DNA of the CDR3 is TGTGCCAGCAGCCACGACAGTAGCTCCTACAATGAGCAGTTCTTC. The encoded protein is CASSHDSSSYNEQFF.

This chain joins TRBV6-4 and TRBJ2-1, with TRBD1 matching 8 bases. The ends lost 3 bases at V and 0 bases at J; junction bases unmatched: 7. Germline loops: CDR1 MRHNA, CDR2 SNTAGT. CDR3 length equals 17 residues. The CDR3 region has the DNA TGTGCCAGCAGTGAACGGGACAGGCCAAGCTCCTACAATGAGCAGTTCTTC. This encodes CASSERDRPSSYNEQFF.

This clone was seen once. The chain carries TRBV6-5 and TRBJ1-1; D might be TRBD1 (6 bases). The germline CDR1 and CDR2 sequences are MNHEY and SVGAGI. V lost 3 bases, J lost 8 bases, and 13 bases lay in between. The CDR3 totals 13 residues. The CDR3 loop is CASSYYRDREAFF. CDR3 nucleotides: TGTGCCAGCAGTTATTATCGAGACAGGGAAGCTTTCTTT.

The V and J genes are TRBV7-3 and TRBJ2-1; D is perhaps TRBD1 (5 bases). CDR3 length: 15 amino acids. Germline lookup yields CDR1 SGHTA and CDR2 FQGTGA. Trimming removed 5 bases at V and 3 bases at J, with 14 bases between. The CDR3: CASSPIGVNYNEQFF. The CDR3 nucleotides are TGTGCCAGCAGCCCGATAGGGGTAAACTACAATGAGCAGTTCTTC.

V and J are TRBV14 and TRBJ2-1, with a weak D call TRBD2 (6 bases). Per germline, CDR1 SGHDN and CDR2 FVKESK. The length of the CDR3 is 13 residues. V lost 4 bases to trimming and J lost 3 bases, with 7 bases between them. The CDR3 DNA reads TGTGCCAGCAGCCGGACTATCTACAATGAGCAGTTCTTC. It specifies CASSRTIYNEQFF. The whole variable domain, remainder taken from reference TRBV14 and TRBJ2-1, is EAGVTQFPSHSVIEKGQTVTLRCDPISGHDNLYWYRRVMGKEIKFLLHFVKESKQDESGMPNNRFLAERTGGTYSTLKVQPAELEDSGVYFCASSRTIYNEQFFGPGTRLTVL.

The chain is built from TRBV6-5 and TRBJ2-5; D remains unclear. V lost 4 bases and J 5 bases, leaving 11 bases between the germline ends. CDR1 MNHEY and CDR2 SVGAGI come from the germline V gene. This CDR3 region has 13 residues. The CDR3 nucleotides read TGTGCCAGCAGTTCCCCGGTGGGGGAGACCCAGTACTTC. The encoded protein is CASSSPVGETQYF.

The V and J genes are TRBV11-3 and TRBJ2-3; D may be TRBD1 (5 bases). Trimming stripped 1 base from V and 1 base from J, with 6 bases between. The CDR3 is 14 residues long. In germline, CDR1 is SGHNT, CDR2 YENEEA. The CDR3 sequence: CASSLAQGTDTQYF. The CDR3 DNA follows: TGTGCCAGCAGCTTAGCACAGGGCACAGATACGCAGTATTTT.

The chain has TRBV12-3 or TRBV12-4 and TRBJ2-5, with D unresolved. V gave up 6 bases and J gave up 3 bases, with 11 bases separating them. This CDR3 has 13 amino acids. The CDR3 here is CASRAGLEETQYF. The CDR3 nucleotides read TGTGCCAGCAGAGCAGGCCTAGAAGAGACCCAGTACTTC.

The chain links TRBV7-3 to TRBJ2-1, with 9 bases fitting TRBD1. The CDR3 has 15 amino acids. The J segment lost 1 base and the V segment lost 4 bases, leaving 2 bases of the junction unmatched. Looked up from germline, CDR1 is SGHTA and CDR2 is FQGTGA. As DNA, the CDR3 is TGTGCCAGCAGCTCGGACAGGGGATCCTACAATGAGCAGTTCTTC. As protein: CASSSDRGSYNEQFF.

The chain has TRBV5-5 and TRBJ1-5; D remains ambiguous. Deletions cut 4 bases from V and 2 bases from J, with 16 bases between. Per germline, CDR1 SGHKS and CDR2 YYEKEE (reference sequence). This CDR3 has 16 amino acids. The CDR3 loop reads CASSTDPDGRNQPQHF. The CDR3, as DNA: TGTGCCAGCAGCACAGACCCAGACGGTCGCAATCAGCCCCAGCATTTT.

The chain has TRBV6-2 or TRBV6-3 and TRBJ1-2, with 9 bases fitting TRBD1. The CDR3 is 15 residues long. Germline V gene lookup returns CDR1 MNHEY and CDR2 SVGEGT. V shed 2 bases and J 4 bases; nucleotides not matched to a gene: 5. CDR3 amino acids: CASSYRDREIYGYTF. In DNA, the CDR3 is TGTGCCAGCAGTTACCGGGACAGGGAAATCTATGGCTACACCTTC.

This clone was counted a single time. V is TRBV7-6 and J is TRBJ2-7; 8 nucleotides line up with TRBD2. CDR3 length: 15 residues. The germline CDR1 and CDR2 sequences are SGHVS and FNYEAQ. Unmatched junction bases numbered 8, after V lost 5 bases and J lost 2 bases. The CDR3 nucleotides are TGTGCCAGCAGCCCCCAGGCTAGCGGGCCCTACGAGCAGTACTTC. This codes for CASSPQASGPYEQYF.

This chain links TRBV7-9 with TRBJ2-1; the D call may be TRBD1 or TRBD2 (5 bases each). Trimming cost V 4 bases and J 3 bases, with 10 bases left between them. Per germline, CDR1 SEHNR and CDR2 FQNEAQ (reference sequence). This CDR3 contains 14 residues. CDR3 region: CASSYRDGYNEQFF. CDR3 in DNA: TGTGCCAGCAGCTACCGGGACGGCTACAATGAGCAGTTCTTC.

The table lists this clone with a count of one. The chain employs TRBV24-1 and TRBJ2-7; maybe TRBD2 (7 bases). CDR1 and CDR2 from the germline V gene are KGHDR and SFDVKD. There are 14 residues in the CDR3. Trimming took off 4 bases at V and 5 bases at J, with 14 bases between the two ends. The chain's CDR3 is CATSERGGIDEQYF. CDR3 coding DNA: TGTGCCACCAGTGAGAGGGGGGGTATTGACGAGCAGTACTTC.

In its sample, this clone was seen once. The rearrangement uses TRBV6-4 and TRBJ1-2; no clear D gene. CDR1 MRHNA and CDR2 SNTAGT come from the germline V gene. This CDR3 has 16 amino acids. The V and J ends lost 0 bases and 7 bases respectively, with 18 bases between them. The CDR3 bases are TGTGCCAGCAGTGACTCGATTTTCCAGTCTTCGGGTGGCTACACCTTC. It yields the protein CASSDSIFQSSGGYTF.

The genes are TRBV5-1 and TRBJ2-7; 10 positions match TRBD1. CDR3 length: 17 amino acids. The germline gives CDR1 SGHRS, CDR2 YFSETQ. V lost 4 bases and J lost 9; bases outside the gene matches: 19. The CDR3 DNA reads TGCGCCAGCAGCCCCGGGGTGGGGACAGGGGTCACCCCTGGGCAGTACTTC. It is translated as CASSPGVGTGVTPGQYF.

This chain links TRBV30 with TRBJ1-1; D gene ambiguous. The germline V gene encodes CDR1 GTSNPN and CDR2 SVGIG (reference sequence). The V end lost 6 bases, the J end lost 1 base, and 15 bases lay between the germline ends. The CDR3 is 14 amino acids. CDR3: CACNGRSGNTEAFF. The CDR3 nucleotides are TGTGCCTGCAATGGACGATCGGGGAACACTGAAGCTTTCTTT.

This rearrangement joins TRBV5-6 to TRBJ2-7; no definite D call. Germline V gene data show CDR1 as SGHDT and CDR2 as YYEEEE. V was cut by 0 bases and J by 1 base, with 11 bases left in between. The CDR3 length is 15 residues. The CDR3 loop is CASSLEGLGSYEQYF. In DNA, the CDR3 is TGTGCCAGCAGCTTGGAAGGGTTAGGTTCCTACGAGCAGTACTTC.

The chain couples TRBV5-5 to TRBJ1-2, with TRBD1 as a possible D gene (5 bases). The CDR3 runs to 14 residues. The V end was cut by 3 bases, the J end by 8 bases, with 17 bases between. Per germline, CDR1 SGHKS and CDR2 YYEKEE (reference sequence). The CDR3, as DNA: TGTGCCAGCAGCTGGGACGGACTCGGGTGGGGCTACACCTTC. It yields the protein CASSWDGLGWGYTF.

The chain uses TRBV5-1 and TRBJ2-1, with 12 bases aligning to TRBD2. The V gene end was trimmed by 3 bases and the J gene end by 7 bases; junction bases not matched to a gene: 5. The CDR3 totals 15 residues. Germline values: CDR1 SGHRS, CDR2 YFSETQ. DNA of the CDR3: TGCGCCAGCAGCTCAACTAGCGGGGGGCTGAATGAGCAGTTCTTC. As protein: CASSSTSGGLNEQFF.

The CDR3 here is CASSVAQYQETQYF. The CDR3 DNA reads as TGTGCCAGCAGCGTAGCTCAATACCAAGAGACCCAGTACTTC. The chain is built from TRBV9 and TRBJ2-5, with unresolved D. Germline CDR1 and CDR2: SGDLS and YYNGEE. The CDR3 runs 14 residues. V lost 0 bases and J lost 0, with 6 bases in between.

The chain joins TRBV28 to TRBJ2-7, with 7 nucleotides matching TRBD1. The CDR3 totals 14 residues. CDR1 and CDR2 (germline): MDHEN, SYDVKM. V lost 2 bases, J lost 2 bases, and 3 bases stayed unmatched. The CDR3 DNA sequence: TGTGCCAGCAGTTTACGACAGGGAACCTACGAGCAGTACTTC. It yields the protein CASSLRQGTYEQYF.

CDR3 DNA sequence: TGTGCCAGCAGCTCACAAGCCTCACCCCTCCACTTT. This encodes CASSSQASPLHF. The genes are TRBV7-9 and TRBJ1-6, with D unclear. The germline V gene encodes CDR1 SEHNR and CDR2 FQNEAQ (reference sequence). Deletions cut 4 bases from V and 10 bases from J, with 8 bases between. The CDR3 is 12 amino acids.

As DNA, the CDR3 is TGTGCCATCAGTCTCGACAGGGGACAGCAGTATTTT. Protein: CAISLDRGQQYF. The gene calls are TRBV10-3 and TRBJ2-3; 8 bases line up with TRBD1. The CDR3 spans 12 residues. Looked up from germline, CDR1 is ENHRY and CDR2 is SYGVKD. With V trimmed by 5 bases and J by 11 bases, 6 bases remained unmatched.

This clone was seen a single time. CDR3 sequence reads: CASRPTGDNEQFF. The CDR3, as DNA: TGTGCCAGCAGACCTACAGGGGACAATGAGCAGTTCTTC. The chain couples TRBV12-3 or TRBV12-4 to TRBJ2-1, with TRBD1 matching over 7 bases. This CDR3 has 13 residues. V trimming: 6 bases; J trimming: 5 bases; junction bases outside the gene matches: 4.

A few counts support this clone. The chain couples TRBV13 to TRBJ1-1, with D uncertain. V was trimmed by 5 bases and J by 1 base, leaving 11 bases between them. This CDR3 region has 14 residues. CDR1 and CDR2 from the germline V gene are PRHDT and FYEKMQ (reference sequence). The CDR3 protein is CASSNWRRNTEAFF. DNA for the CDR3: TGTGCCAGCAGCAACTGGAGGCGGAACACTGAAGCTTTCTTT.

In its sample, this clone was seen once. V and J are TRBV7-9 and TRBJ1-2, with D perhaps TRBD1 (5 bases). CDR1 SEHNR and CDR2 FQNEAQ come from the germline V gene (reference sequence). This CDR3 has 16 residues. V was shortened by 3 bases and J by 5 bases, with 19 bases between the two germline ends. The CDR3 loop is CASSFAPILPGYGYTF. In DNA, the CDR3 is TGTGCCAGCAGCTTTGCCCCGATCTTACCAGGGTATGGCTACACCTTC.